The table lists the clone carrying this TCR beta chain with many counts. Antigen unknown. The data were obtained in a study of T-cell memory formation after mild COVID-19. General study results and limits: There was a balanced CD4/CD8 profile in clones contracting day 15 to 85, and later expanders leaned CD4+.

Constant-segment primers were used for 5'RACE, and the resulting TCR alpha and TCR beta cDNA libraries carried sample barcodes and UMIs. TCRdb fed the 5' RACE reads into MiXCR, producing one record per CDR3 protein. The table lists 120,000 or so distinct CDR3 sequences, around a sixth of them singletons, with approximately 15% in the top ten. The clonotype was recovered from an adult woman who had mild COVID-19 (a few samples of this study predate the infection). Cell type and time point are not known. The sequenced material came from PBMCs or a T cell subset sorted from them (not recorded which).

The chain's CDR3 is CSVEGQGRVETQYF. In nucleotides, the CDR3 is TGCAGCGTTGAAGGACAGGGACGGGTAGAGACCCAGTACTTC. V gene TRBV29-1 combines with J gene TRBJ2-5; TRBD1 matches at 7 bases. Losses at the gene ends were 1 base for V and 4 bases for J; bases not matched to a gene: 6. CDR3 length equals 14 residues. The germline gives CDR1 SQVTM, CDR2 ANQGSEA.